The 18 T cell receptor beta chains below all came from one sample that was sequenced in a study of Graves' ophthalmopathy and Graves' hyperthyroidism. Investigators amplified TCR beta CDR3 regions from RNA transcripts. The first-round RT-PCR employed HTBI primers together with the Qiagen OneStep RT-PCR kit. A multiplex PCR was then performed as the second round. Each CDR3 protein is one row after TCRdb ran MiXCR on the multiplex PCR reads. The sample shows around 1,000,000 distinct CDR3 sequences, roughly 35% of them seen only once. Sequencing was done on a sample of peripheral blood or thyroid tissue (not recorded which). The receptors stem from an adult man with Graves' hyperthyroidism.

This clonotype was seen ten or more times. The gene calls are TRBV7-9 and TRBJ1-1; 12 bases line up with TRBD1. V gave up 5 bases and J gave up 2 bases; unmatched junction bases: 6. Per the germline V gene, CDR1 is SEHNR and CDR2 is FQNEAQ (reference sequence). The CDR3 loop spans 16 amino acids. The CDR3 nucleotides read TGTGCCAGCAGCAAACCTGGGACAGGGGGCAACACTGAAGCTTTCTTT. Translated: CASSKPGTGGNTEAFF.

A note on this clonotype: The junction does not match germline at one end; this may be a read error. The V gene is TRBV9, the J gene TRBJ2-2; D call uncertain. From germline, CDR1 is SGDLS and CDR2 YYNGEE. The length of the CDR3 is 16 residues. The CDR3 loop reads CASSPNSRVGTGELFF. In nucleotides, the CDR3 is TGCGCCAGCTCACCAAACTCCAGAGTAGGCACCGGGGAGCTGTTTTTT.

This clonotype appeared a few times. The chain uses TRBV2 and TRBJ2-2, with TRBD2 identical over 7 bases. The CDR3 has 14 residues. CDR1 is SNHLY and CDR2 is FYNNEI in the germline V gene. J was trimmed by 3 bases and V by 8 bases; bases with no gene match: 6. CDR3 amino acids: CASGTGLYTGELFF. The CDR3, as DNA: TGTGCCAGCGGAACGGGACTATACACCGGGGAGCTGTTTTTT. Together with reference TRBV2 and TRBJ2-2, the CDR3 gives the full variable domain: EPEVTQTPSHQVTQMGQEVILRCVPISNHLYFYWYRQILGQKVEFLVSFYNNEISEKSEIFDDQFSVERPDGSNFTLKIRSTKLEDSAMYFCASGTGLYTGELFFGEGSRLTVL.

V usage is TRBV19 and J usage is TRBJ1-6; D perhaps matches TRBD1 (6 bases). V lost 7 bases and J 4 bases, leaving 11 bases between the germline ends. CDR3 length: 14 amino acids. Germline V lookup: CDR1 LNHDA, CDR2 SQIVND (reference sequence). CDR3 bases: TGTGCCAGTACCCCGGGACAATATAATTCACCCCTCCACTTT. Its translation is CASTPGQYNSPLHF.

This clonotype occurred a few times. The chain is built from TRBV20-1 and TRBJ2-5; 16 bases are a match to TRBD2. J lost 5 bases, V lost 3 bases, and 9 bases had no gene match. CDR1 DFQATT and CDR2 SNEGSKA come from the germline V gene (reference sequence). CDR3 size: 17 residues. The CDR3: CSARMGLAGGRSETQYF. CDR3 DNA sequence: TGCAGTGCTAGGATGGGACTAGCGGGGGGGCGATCCGAGACCCAGTACTTC.

This clonotype occurred a few times. This chain links TRBV10-3 with TRBJ2-7, with D perhaps being TRBD1 or TRBD2 (5 bases each). Germline CDR1 reads ENHRY; CDR2 reads SYGVKD. The CDR3 is 14 amino acids. Deletions cut 10 bases from V and 0 bases from J, with 16 bases between. CDR3 protein: CASESGTVSYEQYF. Written as DNA, the CDR3 is TGTGCCAGCGAATCCGGGACGGTCTCCTACGAGCAGTACTTC.

Notes on this clonotype: Since the CDR3 does not end with the conserved phenylalanine or tryptophan, this likely comes from a read error. The chain is built from TRBV29-1 and TRBJ2-7; D is uncertain. The V end lost 4 bases, the J end lost 8 bases, and 12 bases lay between the germline ends. This CDR3 has 11 residues. From germline, CDR1 is SQVTM and CDR2 ANQGSEA. The CDR3 coding sequence is TGCAGCGTTGTTAGGGCACTTCAGCAGTACCTC. Its translation is CSVVRALQQYL.

This clonotype was seen many times. The chain is built from TRBV20-1 and TRBJ2-5; D is ambiguous. V gave up 1 base and J gave up 1 base, with 16 bases separating them. Germline assignment: CDR1 DFQATT and CDR2 SNEGSKA (reference sequence). CDR3 size: 16 residues. In DNA form, the CDR3 reads TGCAGTGCTAGAGCACGACTGGCGGACCGCCAAGAGACCCAGTACTTC. This translates into CSARARLADRQETQYF.

This chain links TRBV2 with TRBJ2-5; TRBD1 aligns across 9 bases. The J segment lost 9 bases and the V segment lost 8 bases, leaving 16 bases of the junction unmatched. Per the germline V gene, CDR1 is SNHLY and CDR2 is FYNNEI. The CDR3 covers 15 residues. CDR3 protein: CASEQGAGSPEAQYF. CDR3 DNA: TGTGCCAGCGAACAGGGGGCGGGCAGTCCTGAGGCCCAGTACTTC. The full variable domain, rest sourced from reference TRBV2 and TRBJ2-5, is EPEVTQTPSHQVTQMGQEVILRCVPISNHLYFYWYRQILGQKVEFLVSFYNNEISEKSEIFDDQFSVERPDGSNFTLKIRSTKLEDSAMYFCASEQGAGSPEAQYFGPGTRLLVL.

This chain links TRBV20-1 with TRBJ2-2, with D possibly TRBD1 on 5 matching bases. This CDR3 comprises 14 residues. Trimming removed 1 base at V and 7 bases at J, with 13 bases between. Germline V gene sequence: CDR1 DFQATT, CDR2 SNEGSKA (reference sequence). CDR3 amino acids: CSARVGPPVGELFF. CDR3 DNA sequence: TGCAGTGCTAGAGTGGGGCCACCCGTCGGGGAGCTGTTTTTT.

This rearrangement joins TRBV6-1 to TRBJ2-7, with TRBD2 matching over 10 bases. The J segment lost 0 bases and the V segment lost 7 bases, leaving 6 bases of the junction unmatched. Looked up from germline, CDR1 is MNHNS and CDR2 is SASEGT. The CDR3 loop spans 15 amino acids. The CDR3 protein is CASITLAGSSYEQYF. As DNA, the CDR3 is TGTGCCAGCATTACACTAGCGGGAAGCTCCTACGAGCAGTACTTC.

J is TRBJ1-1 and V is TRBV9; D may be TRBD1 (5 bases). Germline V gene data show CDR1 as SGDLS and CDR2 as YYNGEE. The CDR3 has 15 amino acids. Between the trimmed V and J ends, which lost 0 bases and 5 bases, there was a span of 14 bases. The CDR3 region has the DNA TGTGCCAGCAGCGTAGATGGGGGGACTGCGACTGAAGCTTTCTTT. This codes for CASSVDGGTATEAFF.

The chain links TRBV4-2 to TRBJ1-5, with D unresolved. The V end was cut by 1 base, the J end by 7 bases, with 14 bases between. Germline V gives CDR1 LGHNA, CDR2 YNFKEQ. This CDR3 comprises 15 residues. DNA for the CDR3: TGTGCCAGCAGCCAAGTAGAGGGCACGGACCAGCCCCAGCATTTT. Its translation is CASSQVEGTDQPQHF.

J is TRBJ2-7 and V is TRBV7-3; D remains unclear. CDR1 is SGHTA, CDR2 FQGTGA, per germline. The germline V and J ends were trimmed by 8 bases and 1 base, with 12 bases remaining between them. The CDR3 length is 13 residues. CDR3 bases: TGTGCCAGCGCCCAAACAGAATCCTACGAGCAGTACTTC. Protein sequence: CASAQTESYEQYF.

This clonotype has a count of ten or more. This sequence joins TRBV6-6 and TRBJ2-6, with no clear D. The V gene lost 7 bases and the J gene lost 2 bases, with 9 bases spanning the gap. The CDR3 contains 14 residues. From germline, CDR1 is MNHNY and CDR2 SVGAGI (reference sequence). The CDR3 DNA follows: TGTGCCAGCAATGGGGTTACTGGGGCCAACGTCCTGACTTTC. It yields the protein CASNGVTGANVLTF.

This chain links TRBV5-1 with TRBJ2-7; D might be TRBD2 (6 bases). Trimming removed 0 bases at V and 0 bases at J, with 13 bases between. This CDR3 region has 16 residues. Looked up from germline, CDR1 is SGHRS and CDR2 is YFSETQ. The CDR3 DNA reads TGCGCCAGCAGCTTGGTCCCGGGGGAGGTCTCCTACGAGCAGTACTTC. It yields the protein CASSLVPGEVSYEQYF.

The chain joins TRBV12-3 or TRBV12-4 to TRBJ2-2; 9 positions match TRBD1. The CDR3 extends over 15 amino acids. Trimming cost V 5 bases and J 4 bases; bases outside gene matches: 5. The CDR3 DNA follows: TGTGCCAGCAGTCCCAGGACAGGGGCCACCGGGGAGCTGTTTTTT. This codes for CASSPRTGATGELFF.

In regard to this clonotype: Given a much more abundant clone one base away, this may be a read error. The chain has TRBV7-2 and TRBJ2-5; D not resolved. The V end lost 5 bases, the J end lost 8 bases, and 9 bases lay between the germline ends. The germline V gene has CDR1 SGHTA and CDR2 FQGNSA. The CDR3 is 11 amino acids. CDR3 coding DNA: TGTGCCAGCAGCCCAGTGTATACCCAGTACTTC. This sequence encodes CASSPVYTQYF. Full variable domain (rest looked up from reference TRBV7-2 and TRBJ2-5): GAGVSQSPSNKVTEKGKDVELRCDPISGHTALYWYRQSLGQGLEFLIYFQGNSAPDKSGLPSDRFSAERTGGSVSTLTIQRTQQEDSAVYLCASSPVYTQYFGPGTRLLVL.